The T cell receptor (beta chain) described here comes from a study of blood T cell repertoires in COVID-19. Study-wide context: Whether acute or convalescent, the COVID-19 samples came from the United States, Italy and Spain. The cDNA or gDNA used as material had been derived from T cells, B-cell-depleted T cells, or PBMCs.

Germline CDR1 reads GTSNPN; CDR2 reads SVGIG (reference sequence). V lost 3 bases to trimming and J lost 6 bases; unmatched junction nucleotides: 9. The CDR3 consists of 15 residues. Per the original methods: Reference gene primers were amplified, and this amplification served to estimate nucleated cell counts. TCRdb's table, derived via immunoSEQ multiplex PCR, lists solely in-frame clones and lacks some. Clone size and V and J calls were adopted from that table, with D and trimming inferred from the DNA. The sample lists some 300,000 clones, about 91% occurring once. The origin of this receptor is a young woman who had recovered from COVID-19. The gene calls are TRBV30 and TRBJ2-1; 9 bases line up with TRBD2. Sequenced input: peripheral blood. The CDR3 nucleotides are TGTGCCTGGAGCGAATTTGCGGGGGGGCTCAATGAGCAGTTCTTC. Its protein product is CAWSEFAGGLNEQFF. The full variable domain, completed using reference TRBV30 and TRBJ2-1, is SQTIHQWPATLVQPVGSPLSLECTVEGTSNPNLYWYRQAAGRGLQLLFYSVGIGQISSEVPQNLSASRPQDRQFILSSKKLLLSDSGFYLCAWSEFAGGLNEQFFGPGTRLTVL.